Listed here are 3 T cell receptor beta chains from one sample, sequenced in a study of cytomegalovirus exposure and HLA in healthy donors. The PCR contained 60 Vbeta and 13 Jbeta primers. Profiling relied on immunoSEQ multiplex PCR, and the TCRdb table lists in-frame clones only, not all of them. In the table there are 150,000 or so clones, around three quarters of which are singletons. The specimen was PBMCs. The source is a man aged 35 to 55 in good health and CMV-seropositive.

The J gene is TRBJ1-5, the V gene TRBV19; D remains unclear. CDR1 and CDR2 (germline): LNHDA, SQIVND (reference sequence). This CDR3 has 13 residues. V was clipped by 5 bases and J by 2 bases, with 7 bases between them. Written as DNA, the CDR3 is TGTGCCAGTAGTCTCCAGGGCAATCAGCCCCAGCATTTT. Its protein product is CASSLQGNQPQHF.

The chain carries TRBV7-9 and TRBJ2-3; perhaps TRBD1 as D (6 bases). Trimming took 4 bases from V and 3 from J, leaving 11 bases between them. The CDR3 sequence is 14 residues long. Germline assignment: CDR1 SEHNR and CDR2 FQNEAQ (reference sequence). CDR3 in amino acids: CASSWDTITDTQYF. The CDR3 nucleotides are TGTGCCAGCAGCTGGGACACGATTACAGATACGCAGTATTTT.

This chain connects TRBV18 to TRBJ2-7, with 9 nucleotides matching TRBD2. CDR1 and CDR2 (germline): KGHSH, LQKENI. V was clipped by 3 bases and J by 0 bases; unmatched bases: 6. This CDR3 comprises 16 residues. CDR3 bases: TGTGCCAGCTCACCCGGACTAGCGATCAACTCCTACGAGCAGTACTTC. Its protein is CASSPGLAINSYEQYF.